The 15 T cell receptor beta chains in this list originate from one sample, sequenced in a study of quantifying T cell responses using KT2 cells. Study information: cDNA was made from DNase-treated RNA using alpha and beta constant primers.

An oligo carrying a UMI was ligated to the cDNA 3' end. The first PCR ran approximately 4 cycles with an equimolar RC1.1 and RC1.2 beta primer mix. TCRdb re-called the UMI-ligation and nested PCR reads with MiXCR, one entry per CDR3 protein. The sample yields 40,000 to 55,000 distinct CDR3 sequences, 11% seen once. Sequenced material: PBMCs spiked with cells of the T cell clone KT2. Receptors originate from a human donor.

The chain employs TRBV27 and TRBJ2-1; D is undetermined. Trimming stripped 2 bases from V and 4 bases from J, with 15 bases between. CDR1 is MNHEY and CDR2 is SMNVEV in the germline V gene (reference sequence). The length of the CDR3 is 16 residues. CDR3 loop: CASSLRHRTPYNEQFF. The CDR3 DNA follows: TGTGCCAGCAGTTTACGGCACCGTACGCCTTACAATGAGCAGTTCTTC.

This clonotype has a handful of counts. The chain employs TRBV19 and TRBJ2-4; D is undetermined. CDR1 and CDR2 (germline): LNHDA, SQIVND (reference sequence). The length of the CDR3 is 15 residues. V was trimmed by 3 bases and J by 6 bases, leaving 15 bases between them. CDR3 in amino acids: CASSMLQRVGNIQYF. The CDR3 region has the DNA TGTGCCAGTAGTATGCTCCAACGGGTCGGAAACATTCAGTACTTC.

CDR3 residues: CSVMGGFEAFF. The CDR3 region has the DNA TGCAGCGTCATGGGGGGGTTTGAAGCTTTCTTT. V is TRBV20-1 and J is TRBJ1-1; tentatively, D is TRBD1 (5 bases). The length of the CDR3 is 11 residues. Germline V gives CDR1 DFQATT, CDR2 SNEGSKA (reference sequence).

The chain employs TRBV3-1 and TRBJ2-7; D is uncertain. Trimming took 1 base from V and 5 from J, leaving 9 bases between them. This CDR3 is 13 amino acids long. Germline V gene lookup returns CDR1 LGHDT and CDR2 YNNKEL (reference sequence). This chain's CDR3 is CASSQGLGNEQYF. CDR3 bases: TGTGCCAGCAGCCAAGGACTGGGGAACGAGCAGTACTTC.

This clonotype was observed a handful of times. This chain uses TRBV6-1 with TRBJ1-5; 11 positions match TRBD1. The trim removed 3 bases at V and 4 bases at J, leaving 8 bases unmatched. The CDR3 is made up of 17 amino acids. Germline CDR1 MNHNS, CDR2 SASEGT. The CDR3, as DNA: TGTGCCAGCAGTGATTTGGGGGGGACAGGGGGAAATCAGCCCCAGCATTTT. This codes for CASSDLGGTGGNQPQHF.

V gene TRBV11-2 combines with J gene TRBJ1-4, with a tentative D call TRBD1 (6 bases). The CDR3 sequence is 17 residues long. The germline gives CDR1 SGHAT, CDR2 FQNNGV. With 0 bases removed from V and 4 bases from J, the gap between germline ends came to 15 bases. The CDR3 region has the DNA TGTGCCAGCAGCTTAGATAGGCAGGGGAAGATTAATGAAAAACTGTTTTTT. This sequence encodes CASSLDRQGKINEKLFF. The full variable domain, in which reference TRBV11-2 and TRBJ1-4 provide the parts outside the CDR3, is EAGVAQSPRYKIIEKRQSVAFWCNPISGHATLYWYQQILGQGPKLLIQFQNNGVVDDSQLPKDRFSAERLKGVDSTLKIQPAKLEDSAVYLCASSLDRQGKINEKLFFGSGTQLSVL.

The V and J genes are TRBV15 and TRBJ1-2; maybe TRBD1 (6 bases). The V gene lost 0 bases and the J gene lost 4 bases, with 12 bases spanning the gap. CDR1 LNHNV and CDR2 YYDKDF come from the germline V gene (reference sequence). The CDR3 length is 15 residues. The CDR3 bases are TGTGCCACCAGCAGAGATCGGGGGGCTCTCTATGGCTACACCTTC. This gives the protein CATSRDRGALYGYTF.

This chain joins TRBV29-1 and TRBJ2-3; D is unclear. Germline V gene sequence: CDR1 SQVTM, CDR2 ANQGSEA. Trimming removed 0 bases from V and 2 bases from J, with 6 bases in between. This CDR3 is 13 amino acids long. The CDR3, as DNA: TGCAGCGTTGAAGAGGCTTTCACAGATACGCAGTATTTT. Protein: CSVEEAFTDTQYF.

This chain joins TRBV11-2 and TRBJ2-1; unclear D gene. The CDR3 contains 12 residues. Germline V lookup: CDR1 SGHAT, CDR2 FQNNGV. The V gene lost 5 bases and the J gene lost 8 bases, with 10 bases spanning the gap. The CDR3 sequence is CASSILNHEQFF. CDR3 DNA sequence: TGTGCCAGCAGCATTCTAAACCATGAGCAGTTCTTC.

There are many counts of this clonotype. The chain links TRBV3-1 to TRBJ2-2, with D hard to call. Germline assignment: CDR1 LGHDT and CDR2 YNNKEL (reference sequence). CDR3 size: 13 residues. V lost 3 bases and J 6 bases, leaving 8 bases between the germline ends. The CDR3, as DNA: TGTGCCAGCAGCCATCTTCGATCCGGGGAGCTGTTTTTT. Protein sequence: CASSHLRSGELFF.

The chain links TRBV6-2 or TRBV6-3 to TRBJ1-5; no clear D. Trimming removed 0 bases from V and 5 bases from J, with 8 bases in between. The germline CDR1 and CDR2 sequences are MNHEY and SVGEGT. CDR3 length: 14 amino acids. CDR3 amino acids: CASSYSPRDQPQHF. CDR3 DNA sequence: TGTGCCAGCAGTTACTCGCCGAGGGATCAGCCCCAGCATTTT.

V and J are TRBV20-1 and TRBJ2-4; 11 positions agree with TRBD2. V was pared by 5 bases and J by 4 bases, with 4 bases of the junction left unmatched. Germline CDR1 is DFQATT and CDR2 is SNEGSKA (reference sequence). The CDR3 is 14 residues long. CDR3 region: CSASTSGVKNIQYF. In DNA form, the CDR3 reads TGCAGTGCTTCGACTAGCGGGGTGAAAAACATTCAGTACTTC.

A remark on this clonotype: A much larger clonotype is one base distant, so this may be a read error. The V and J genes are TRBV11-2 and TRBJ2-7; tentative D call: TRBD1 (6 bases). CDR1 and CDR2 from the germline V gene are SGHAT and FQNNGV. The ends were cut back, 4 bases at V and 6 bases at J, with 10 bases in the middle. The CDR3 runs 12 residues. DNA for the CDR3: TGTGCCAGCAGCTCAACAGGGAGCGAGCAGTACTTC. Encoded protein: CASSSTGSEQYF.

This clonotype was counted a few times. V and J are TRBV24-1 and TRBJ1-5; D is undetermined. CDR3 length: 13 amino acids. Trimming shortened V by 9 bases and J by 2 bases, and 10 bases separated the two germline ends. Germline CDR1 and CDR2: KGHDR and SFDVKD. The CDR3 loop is CATSPDGNQPQHF. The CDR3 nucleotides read TGTGCCACCTCCCCCGATGGCAATCAGCCCCAGCATTTT.

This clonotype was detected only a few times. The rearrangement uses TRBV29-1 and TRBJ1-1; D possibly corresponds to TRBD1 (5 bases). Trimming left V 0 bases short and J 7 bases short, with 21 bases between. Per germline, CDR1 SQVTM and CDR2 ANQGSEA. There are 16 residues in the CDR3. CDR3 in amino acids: CSVEDLGFGRGDEAFF. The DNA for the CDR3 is TGCAGCGTTGAAGATTTAGGGTTCGGGCGGGGGGATGAAGCTTTCTTT.